Detailed here is one TCR beta chain. Its antigen is undetermined. The data were taken from a study of T cell responses to AZD1222 COVID-19 vaccine. About the study: Second doses at about 4 or about 12 weeks were pooled. Findings and caveats of the study: Researchers took repertoire samples only after the peak T cell response had come. At study baseline, merely roughly 6 AZD1222 recipients were seropositive.

TCRdb's copy holds only in-frame clones and misses some; the assay was immunoSEQ multiplex PCR. The sample gives some 130,000 clones, approximately 84% of which show up once; around 20% is in the top ten. CDR1 and CDR2 (germline): GTSNPN, SVGIG (reference sequence). Trimming took off 0 bases at V and 0 bases at J, with 13 bases between the two ends. This CDR3 comprises 16 residues. The chain recombines TRBV30 with TRBJ2-3; D uncertain. Sequenced here: peripheral blood, sampled on day 0 of AZD1222 vaccination. This sequence was found in an adult in good health. CDR3 nucleotides: TGTGCCTGGAGTGTAGGGTCAAGCATAAGCACAGATACGCAGTATTTT. Encoded protein: CAWSVGSSISTDTQYF.